This T cell receptor beta chain was recovered during a study of blood T cells in healthy people across ages (dated by TCRdb to about 2015). Turning to the overall study: In model experiments, template switching captured roughly one uniquely barcoded TCR beta cDNA molecule for every two T cells. Donors of different ages were randomly distributed across sequencing lanes to avoid experimental bias. Two additional independent replicas of 1 million unique cDNA reads from the same blood draw were analyzed for two donors (one aged 18 to 30 and one aged 80 or older). To track age-related changes in TCR beta repertoire diversity, the study relied on deep sequencing normalized with unique cDNA molecular identifiers. Four age groups were formed from the donors: young (average approximately 16 years), middle-aged (roughly 38), aged (around 68) and long-lived (less than 85).

Unmatched junction bases come to 12, with V trimmed by 4 bases and J by 6 bases. CDR1 is given as SGHRS and CDR2 as YFSETQ, both from the germline V gene. Counted from cysteine to phenylalanine, this CDR3 has 16 amino acids. The read is trimmed to its CDR3 DNA, 48 bases read in frame from base 1. Systemically healthy Caucasian individuals from Russia, 35 to 50 in total and aged about 6 to 90 years, were included as donors. Approximately 10 milliliters of peripheral blood were collected from each donor into EDTA-treated Vacutainer tubes. Ficoll-Paque density-gradient centrifugation was used to isolate PBMCs, with at least 6.5 million obtained per sample. Total RNA, at least 5 micrograms per sample, was extracted from PBMCs with Trizol reagent. Naive CD45RAhigh/CD27high T cell percentages were measured by flow cytometry on a PBMC aliquot from every donor. With regard to this clonotype: The antigen it recognizes is unknown. Base qualities are not provided; no much larger clone lies one nucleotide away.

The library was made by 5' RACE. The sequencing machine was an Illumina HiSeq 2500. A second PCR of about 6 to 11 cycles was performed with a sample-barcoded 5' primer and a J-beta primer mix. A template-switch 5' adaptor carrying 12 random nucleotides introduced a unique molecular identifier onto each TCR beta cDNA molecule. At least 3 million CDR3-containing paired-end reads were obtained from each sample. First-strand cDNA synthesis was performed from all RNA using the Mint cDNA synthesis kit, with priming by a TRBC-specific oligonucleotide. Following uracil-DNA glycosylase treatment, a first 18-cycle PCR with universal primers M1SS and BC2_uni_R was performed on all cDNA. Turning to the authors' computational methods: For normalization, 1 million high-quality reads were randomly selected from each sample, with every read carrying a distinct molecular identifier. Instead of being binned into consensus sequences, reads with shared molecular identifiers were discarded. MiTCR, run with a Q25 quality threshold and the strictest error-elimination algorithm, handled CDR3 identification, clonotype clustering and error correction. A nonparametric unseen species model with Euler transformation was used to estimate a lower bound on total TCR beta diversity. TCRdb reanalyzed the raw reads on its own, using fastp at Q25 for trimming and MiXCR for clone calling, and kept in-frame beta chains. Here each entry gathers all rows of one CDR3 protein and keeps the most common genes and DNA. The V and J calls reflect TCRdb's pipeline rather than the authors' work. For this sample the table gives 700,000 to 900,000 distinct CDR3 sequences, of which about 53% were detected only once. Of the sample, around 41% falls within the top ten clones.

Study-level results and caveats: Since profiling was done on bulk unsorted PBMCs, naive and antigen-experienced compartments could not be conclusively compared. Observed TCR beta diversity per million T cells fell roughly linearly with age, and a significant reduction was already apparent by age around 44. Estimates of total diversity based on one million sequenced T cells were regarded as lower bounds and as underestimates. Because donor CMV infection status was unknown, age-related changes in expanded clonotypes were potentially confounded. There was a strong correlation between observed TCR beta diversity and the percentage of naive T cells measured by flow cytometry. Compared with the aged group, the long-lived group had more naive CD4+ T cells, fewer expanded clones and increased TCR diversity, a pattern suggesting age selection.

This clonotype was obtained from a man aged 80 or over in good health. The chain couples TRBV5-1 to TRBJ2-7, with 11 bases in between that match TRBD1. The sequenced sample was blood. The DNA is TGCGCCAGCAGCCCCGCTACCGGGACAGGGGGAACCGAGCAGTACTTC. It translates as CASSPATGTGGTEQYF.